The 10 T cell receptor beta chains below come from one sample, sequenced in a study of blood T cell repertoires in COVID-19. Using immunoSEQ multiplex PCR, the repertoire was profiled, and TCRdb retains in-frame clones only, with some absent. The table lists roughly 100,000 clones, about four fifths of them singletons. What was sequenced was peripheral blood. Source of these receptors: a woman between 70 and 85 years old with acute or convalescent COVID-19.

V gene TRBV28 combines with J gene TRBJ2-7; 7 bases fit TRBD1. The length of the CDR3 is 14 residues. With 5 bases clipped from V and 2 bases from J, the junction kept 6 bases outside the gene matches. Per the germline V gene, CDR1 is MDHEN and CDR2 is SYDVKM. This chain's CDR3 is CASSPGTAPYEQYF. CDR3 sequence (DNA): TGTGCCAGCAGTCCCGGGACAGCGCCCTACGAGCAGTACTTC. The full variable domain, its missing parts supplied by reference TRBV28 and TRBJ2-7, is DVKVTQSSRYLVKRTGEKVFLECVQDMDHENMFWYRQDPGLGLRLIYFSYDVKMKEKGDIPEGYSVSREKKERFSLILESASTNQTSMYLCASSPGTAPYEQYFGPGTRLTVT.

In this sample, this clone turned up once. This rearrangement joins TRBV5-1 to TRBJ2-4; weak D call: TRBD2 (6 bases). This CDR3 contains 19 residues. Trimming took off 0 bases at V and 0 bases at J, with 19 bases between the two ends. Germline V gene data show CDR1 as SGHRS and CDR2 as YFSETQ. The CDR3 sequence: CASSLAGDLAPLAKNIQYF. Here the CDR3 DNA reads TGCGCCAGCAGCTTGGCGGGGGACCTCGCTCCCCTAGCCAAAAACATTCAGTACTTC.

CDR3 amino acids: CASSLGGTGLTEAFF. The CDR3 DNA follows: TGTGCCAGCAGCTTAGGGGGGACAGGGTTAACTGAAGCTTTCTTT. The rearrangement joins TRBV7-2 to TRBJ1-1; TRBD1 aligns across 9 bases. The germline gives CDR1 SGHTA, CDR2 FQGNSA. V trimming: 1 base; J trimming: 5 bases; junction bases outside the gene matches: 5. The CDR3 is made up of 15 amino acids.

This chain connects TRBV4-3 to TRBJ1-1; tentatively, D is TRBD1 (6 bases). The germline V gene encodes CDR1 LGHNA and CDR2 YSLEER. The CDR3 loop spans 15 amino acids. Deletions cut 2 bases from V and 0 bases from J, with 10 bases between. CDR3 coding DNA: TGCGCCAGCAGCCAATCCGGGACAATGAACACTGAAGCTTTCTTT. Translation gives CASSQSGTMNTEAFF.

The J gene is TRBJ2-7, the V gene TRBV6-5; D perhaps matches TRBD2 (5 bases). The germline CDR1 and CDR2 sequences are MNHEY and SVGAGI. V lost 6 bases, J lost 0 bases, and 12 bases lay in between. This CDR3 contains 14 residues. The CDR3 protein is CASSNGLHSYEQYF. The CDR3 DNA sequence: TGTGCCAGCAGCAACGGACTTCACTCCTACGAGCAGTACTTC.

This clone was observed a single time. V gene TRBV9 combines with J gene TRBJ1-5, with D perhaps TRBD1 (6 bases). V lost 3 bases to trimming and J lost 0 bases, with 10 bases between them. Germline V lookup: CDR1 SGDLS, CDR2 YYNGEE. CDR3 length equals 15 residues. CDR3 sequence reads: CASSEGGGSNQPQHF. CDR3 sequence (DNA): TGTGCCAGCAGCGAGGGGGGGGGTAGCAATCAGCCCCAGCATTTT.

This clone was counted ten times or more. The chain employs TRBV5-4 and TRBJ2-7; 10 bases are shared with TRBD1. The V segment lost 2 bases and the J segment 2 bases; nucleotides outside the gene matches: 4. The germline V gene encodes CDR1 SGHNT and CDR2 YYREEE (reference sequence). The CDR3 covers 15 residues. The CDR3 reads CASSFDRGQTYEQYF. In nucleotides, the CDR3 is TGTGCCAGCAGCTTCGACAGGGGGCAAACCTACGAGCAGTACTTC.

The chain joins TRBV30 to TRBJ1-2, with 9 bases identical to TRBD1. Germline lookup yields CDR1 GTSNPN and CDR2 SVGIG (reference sequence). With 3 bases clipped from V and 4 bases from J, the junction kept 6 bases outside the gene matches. The CDR3 sequence is 14 residues long. DNA for the CDR3: TGTGCCTGGAGCTCGGGACAGGGCGCCTATGGCTACACCTTC. Its translation is CAWSSGQGAYGYTF.

The table lists this clone with a count of one. V and J are TRBV5-4 and TRBJ2-7; 7 bases are shared with TRBD1. There are 14 residues in the CDR3. Germline V CDR1 and CDR2: SGHNT, YYREEE (reference sequence). V shed 0 bases and J 3 bases; nucleotides not matched to a gene: 3. Here the CDR3 reads CASSLAGTDYEQYF. CDR3 DNA sequence: TGTGCCAGCAGCTTGGCTGGGACAGACTACGAGCAGTACTTC.

V and J are TRBV5-6 and TRBJ2-7; TRBD2 aligns across 9 bases. Unmatched junction bases numbered 11, after V lost 1 base and J lost 3 bases. Germline V gene lookup returns CDR1 SGHDT and CDR2 YYEEEE. The CDR3 spans 17 residues. The CDR3 DNA is TGTGCCAGCAGCTTGACGTGGGGTAGCGGGGGAATCTACGAGCAGTACTTC. Protein: CASSLTWGSGGIYEQYF.